This passage covers 29 T cell receptor beta chains from one sample sequenced in a study of cytomegalovirus exposure and HLA in healthy donors. PCR primers comprised 60 Vbeta and 13 Jbeta primers. TCRdb's table, derived via immunoSEQ multiplex PCR, lists solely in-frame clones and lacks some. The sample has some 72,000 clones, and its top ten clones hold approximately 0.78%. Material: PBMCs. Receptors were obtained from a boy younger than 18 in good health and CMV-seronegative.

The chain combines TRBV2 with TRBJ2-7, with TRBD2 matching over 8 bases. The ends lost 4 bases at V and 4 bases at J; junction bases unmatched: 6. From germline, CDR1 is SNHLY and CDR2 FYNNEI. The CDR3 runs to 14 residues. The CDR3: CASSVLAVGYEQYF. CDR3 nucleotides: TGTGCCAGCAGTGTACTAGCGGTGGGGTACGAGCAGTACTTC.

The rearrangement joins TRBV28 to TRBJ1-5, with a possible D match to TRBD1 (6 bases). V lost 3 bases to trimming and J lost 2 bases, with 23 bases between them. CDR1 and CDR2 (germline): MDHEN, SYDVKM. The CDR3 length is 19 residues. The CDR3 sequence is CASSLGVDRFGVGNQPQHF. CDR3 nucleotide sequence: TGTGCCAGCAGTTTGGGCGTGGACAGATTCGGTGTTGGCAATCAGCCCCAGCATTTT.

V gene TRBV19 combines with J gene TRBJ2-4, with a tentative D call TRBD2 (6 bases). V was cut by 2 bases and J by 6 bases, with 8 bases left in between. CDR1 and CDR2 (germline): LNHDA, SQIVND (reference sequence). The CDR3 consists of 13 residues. CDR3 DNA: TGTGCCAGTAGTATAATGGGGGGAAACATTCAGTACTTC. Amino acids: CASSIMGGNIQYF.

The rearrangement links TRBV5-6 to TRBJ2-1; D may be TRBD1 (6 bases). The V end lost 5 bases, the J end lost 3 bases, and 15 bases lay between the germline ends. Germline-derived CDR1 and CDR2 are SGHDT and YYEEEE. CDR3 size: 15 residues. This chain's CDR3 is CASSLGGSSYNEQFF. The CDR3 DNA follows: TGTGCCAGCAGTTTAGGGGGAAGCAGCTACAATGAGCAGTTCTTC.

The gene calls are TRBV7-8 and TRBJ2-7; 8 positions agree with TRBD1. V dropped 3 bases and J dropped 2; count of bases not matched to a gene: 9. The CDR3 has 16 amino acids. The germline V gene has CDR1 SGHVS and CDR2 FQNEAQ. The chain's CDR3 is CASSFSGGAAAYEQYF. The CDR3 DNA reads as TGTGCCAGCAGCTTCTCAGGGGGCGCTGCCGCCTACGAGCAGTACTTC.

The chain is built from TRBV19 and TRBJ1-2; no reliable D call. Trimming took off 3 bases at V and 2 bases at J, with 7 bases between the two ends. From germline, CDR1 is LNHDA and CDR2 SQIVND (reference sequence). The CDR3 consists of 13 residues. The CDR3 region has the DNA TGTGCCAGTAGTATTTCTACGAACTATGGCTACACCTTC. The encoded protein is CASSISTNYGYTF.

The CDR3 DNA reads TGTGCCAGCAGAAAAAGCTTGGGGGCGAGCGGGGAGCTGTTTTTT. It is translated as CASRKSLGASGELFF. The V gene is TRBV7-6, the J gene TRBJ2-2; weak D call: TRBD1 (6 bases). V dropped 6 bases and J dropped 7 bases, with 18 bases sitting between them. The CDR3 has 15 residues. Germline V gene sequence: CDR1 SGHVS, CDR2 FNYEAQ. Variable domain in full (rest from reference TRBV7-6 and TRBJ2-2): GAGVSQSPRYKVTKRGQDVALRCDPISGHVSLYWYRQALGQGPEFLTYFNYEAQQDKSGLPNDRFSAERPEGSISTLTIQRTEQRDSAMYRCASRKSLGASGELFFGEGSRLTVL.

CDR3: CASSLSSGNGYTF. The DNA for the CDR3 is TGTGCCAGCAGCTTGAGTTCCGGTAATGGCTACACCTTC. The chain links TRBV5-6 to TRBJ1-2, with D unclear. CDR3 length: 13 residues. Looked up from germline, CDR1 is SGHDT and CDR2 is YYEEEE. V was pared by 1 base and J by 6 bases, with 10 bases between. Full variable domain (outside the CDR3, taken from reference TRBV5-6 and TRBJ1-2): DAGVTQSPTHLIKTRGQQVTLRCSPKSGHDTVSWYQQALGQGPQFIFQYYEEEERQRGNFPDRFSGHQFPNYSSELNVNALLLGDSALYLCASSLSSGNGYTFGSGTRLTVV.

The V and J genes are TRBV7-3 and TRBJ2-2; 8 bases map to TRBD2. Germline V CDR1 and CDR2: SGHTA, FQGTGA. This CDR3 is built from 14 residues. The V and J ends lost 4 bases and 5 bases, in that order; junction bases with no gene match: 3. The CDR3 DNA sequence: TGTGCCAGCAGCTCCTTAGCGGGGACCGGGGAGCTGTTTTTT. This gives the protein CASSSLAGTGELFF.

This sequence joins TRBV4-1 and TRBJ2-7, with D possibly TRBD1 on 5 matching bases. The CDR3 runs 13 residues. Trimming left V 4 bases short and J 0 bases short, with 7 bases between. Germline lookup yields CDR1 MGHRA and CDR2 YSYEKL. CDR3 sequence reads: CASSLDSSYEQYF. DNA for the CDR3: TGCGCCAGCAGCCTTGACAGCTCCTACGAGCAGTACTTC.

V and J are TRBV5-1 and TRBJ1-2; D may be TRBD1 (5 bases). The CDR3 has 15 amino acids. Germline values: CDR1 SGHRS, CDR2 YFSETQ. Trimming stripped 4 bases from V and 0 bases from J, with 13 bases between. The CDR3, as DNA: TGCGCCAGCAGCCCGACAGTCGCAACTAACTATGGCTACACCTTC. Protein: CASSPTVATNYGYTF.

To note about this clone: Relative to the germline gene, one junction end is altered; a read error may explain this. In the same sample, other DNA sequences code for this CDR3. V is TRBV6-5 and J is TRBJ1-6; D gene ambiguous. Germline CDR1 and CDR2: MNHEY and SVGAGI. The CDR3 extends over 14 amino acids. CDR3 region: CASSRVRYNSPLHF. The CDR3 DNA is TGTGCCAGCAGCCGGGTCCGATATAATTCACCCCTACACTTT.

This sequence joins TRBV4-3 and TRBJ2-7, with 7 positions matching TRBD1. Losses at the gene ends were 1 base for V and 7 bases for J; bases not matched to a gene: 10. CDR1 is LGHNA and CDR2 is YSLEER in the germline V gene. The CDR3 is 15 residues long. In DNA, the CDR3 is TGCGCCAGCAGCCAAGGAGGGGGCAGAACGGGGGAGCAGTACTTC. This codes for CASSQGGGRTGEQYF.

The chain is built from TRBV6-1 and TRBJ2-7; D is perhaps TRBD2 (6 bases). Per germline, CDR1 MNHNS and CDR2 SASEGT. This CDR3 spans 15 amino acids. The V end was cut by 1 base, the J end by 2 bases, with 12 bases between. The CDR3 is CASSEVPGGAYEQYF. CDR3 nucleotide sequence: TGTGCCAGCAGTGAAGTACCCGGAGGGGCCTACGAGCAGTACTTC.

The J gene is TRBJ2-7, the V gene TRBV30, with D possibly being TRBD1 (5 bases). Trimming removed 0 bases from V and 5 bases from J, with 8 bases in between. The CDR3 length is 12 residues. Germline V gene data show CDR1 as GTSNPN and CDR2 as SVGIG (reference sequence). CDR3 in DNA: TGTGCCTGGAGTGTACCAGGGAACGAGCAGTACTTC. Translating it yields CAWSVPGNEQYF.

Here the CDR3 reads CASLSSLTGGNTIYF. The CDR3 DNA reads TGTGCCAGCCTTAGCTCCCTGACGGGTGGAAACACCATATATTTT. The chain joins TRBV28 to TRBJ1-3; no definite D call. Germline CDR1 MDHEN, CDR2 SYDVKM. Trimming left V 8 bases short and J 3 bases short, with 17 bases between. The CDR3 totals 15 residues.

The CDR3: CASSEFAGGGYTF. CDR3 DNA sequence: TGTGCCAGCAGTGAGTTCGCCGGGGGTGGCTACACCTTC. The chain links TRBV6-4 to TRBJ1-2; D may be TRBD1 (5 bases). V was cut by 3 bases and J by 7 bases, with 12 bases left in between. Germline V gene sequence: CDR1 MRHNA, CDR2 SNTAGT. The CDR3 covers 13 residues.

The rearrangement joins TRBV4-3 to TRBJ1-2, with D unclear. The germline V gene encodes CDR1 LGHNA and CDR2 YSLEER. V was trimmed by 0 bases and J by 7 bases, leaving 15 bases between them. The length of the CDR3 is 15 residues. CDR3 coding DNA: TGCGCCAGCAGCCAAGATAGTTTCCATAGAGGTGGCTACACCTTC. Residues: CASSQDSFHRGGYTF.

The rearrangement joins TRBV29-1 to TRBJ1-1; D is ambiguous. The CDR3 has 14 residues. With 1 base removed from V and 7 bases from J, the gap between germline ends came to 16 bases. CDR1 and CDR2 from the germline V gene are SQVTM and ANQGSEA. CDR3 in DNA: TGCAGCGTTGAAGGATTAAGGGCCCGGGGTGAAGCTTTCTTT. Protein: CSVEGLRARGEAFF.

The chain has TRBV7-9 and TRBJ2-7; possibly TRBD1 for D (5 bases). The germline V gene has CDR1 SEHNR and CDR2 FQNEAQ (reference sequence). Trimming stripped 5 bases from V and 4 bases from J, with 12 bases between. CDR3 length: 13 residues. The CDR3 region has the DNA TGTGCCAGCAGCCCCCCGACAGTGTACGAGCAGTACTTC. It is translated as CASSPPTVYEQYF.

The rearrangement uses TRBV29-1 and TRBJ2-7; D is perhaps TRBD1 (7 bases). Trimming shortened V by 4 bases and J by 3 bases, and 10 bases separated the two germline ends. This CDR3 has 12 residues. Per the germline V gene, CDR1 is SQVTM and CDR2 is ANQGSEA. CDR3 residues: CSVAGGGYEQYF. CDR3 DNA: TGCAGCGTTGCAGGGGGAGGCTACGAGCAGTACTTC.

The rearrangement uses TRBV19 and TRBJ2-5; a possible D gene is TRBD2 (5 bases). Between the trimmed V and J ends, which lost 6 bases and 3 bases, there was a span of 5 bases. This CDR3 has 11 residues. CDR1 and CDR2 (germline): LNHDA, SQIVND (reference sequence). CDR3 nucleotide sequence: TGTGCCAGTAGCGGGGAAGAGACCCAGTACTTC. Translation: CASSGEETQYF.

The CDR3 here is CASSWSLVTLTNTGELFF. As DNA, the CDR3 is TGCGCCAGCAGCTGGTCCCTAGTTACCCTAACGAACACCGGGGAGCTGTTTTTT. V usage is TRBV5-1 and J usage is TRBJ2-2; no definite D call. This CDR3 spans 18 amino acids. V was cut by 3 bases and J by 0 bases, with 18 bases left in between. The V gene's germline CDR1 is SGHRS and CDR2 YFSETQ. The whole variable domain, filled in from reference TRBV5-1 and TRBJ2-2, reads KAGVTQTPRYLIKTRGQQVTLSCSPISGHRSVSWYQQTPGQGLQFLFEYFSETQRNKGNFPGRFSGRQFSNSRSEMNVSTLELGDSALYLCASSWSLVTLTNTGELFFGEGSRLTVL.

The CDR3 region is CASSALPGQGNSPLHF. The DNA for the CDR3 is TGTGCCAGCAGCGCACTTCCGGGACAGGGGAATTCACCCCTCCACTTT. The chain is built from TRBV13 and TRBJ1-6, with TRBD1 identical over 10 bases. The V gene end was trimmed by 5 bases and the J gene end by 7 bases; junction bases not matched to a gene: 8. The germline CDR1 and CDR2 sequences are PRHDT and FYEKMQ (reference sequence). CDR3 length: 16 amino acids.

About this clone: An end of the junction does not agree with germline; a read error may underlie this. The genes are TRBV19 and TRBJ2-1; tentatively, D is TRBD2 (6 bases). CDR3 length equals 15 residues. In germline, CDR1 is LNHDA, CDR2 SQIVND (reference sequence). The CDR3 DNA reads TGTGCCAGTAGTGCCATGCGGGGCTCCGACAATGAGCAGTTCTTC. This encodes CASSAMRGSDNEQFF.

The chain has TRBV15 and TRBJ2-7; 9 nucleotides line up with TRBD1. This CDR3 spans 16 amino acids. Germline V lookup: CDR1 LNHNV, CDR2 YYDKDF (reference sequence). The junction had 13 bases not matched to a gene; V was cut back by 3 bases and J by 7 bases. CDR3 sequence: CATSREPGTGKYEQYF. The CDR3 region has the DNA TGTGCCACCAGCAGGGAGCCCGGGACAGGGAAATATGAGCAGTACTTC.

The chain has TRBV18 and TRBJ2-7, with 12 bases aligning to TRBD2. The CDR3 consists of 15 residues. V shed 3 bases, J shed 6 bases, and the junction held 6 bases outside the gene matches. CDR1 is KGHSH and CDR2 is LQKENI in the germline V gene. The CDR3, as DNA: TGTGCCAGCTCACCTGGACTAGCGGGACTCTCCGAGCAGTACTTC. Translating it yields CASSPGLAGLSEQYF.

This chain joins TRBV5-6 and TRBJ1-4; D might be TRBD1 (6 bases). Germline V gives CDR1 SGHDT, CDR2 YYEEEE. The CDR3 extends over 16 amino acids. Trimming took 2 bases from V and 4 from J, leaving 15 bases between them. The CDR3 protein is CASSFRTARYNEKLFF. The CDR3 DNA is TGTGCCAGCAGCTTCCGGACAGCCCGTTATAATGAAAAACTGTTTTTT.

The chain is built from TRBV25-1 and TRBJ1-6; 7 positions match TRBD1. Germline V gives CDR1 MGHDK, CDR2 SYGVNS. V dropped 8 bases and J dropped 7; count of bases not matched to a gene: 8. CDR3 length: 14 residues. CDR3 nucleotide sequence: TGTGCCAGCGTAGAGACAGGGCAGAATTCACCCCTCCACTTT. Its protein product is CASVETGQNSPLHF.